This T cell receptor beta chain was sequenced for a study of CD8 T cells in ankylosing spondylitis. About this clonotype itself: Its antigen is undetermined.

Each CDR3 protein gets one entry after TCRdb re-called the 5' RACE reads with MiXCR. The sample records roughly 230,000 distinct CDR3 sequences, 18% being singletons. General study findings and limits: Significant enrichment of disease-linked clones was reported in matched ankylosing spondylitis synovial fluid.

Germline CDR1 reads DFQATT; CDR2 reads SNEGSKA (reference sequence). This CDR3 region has 13 residues. Trimming cost V 3 bases and J 2 bases, with 11 bases left between them. The specimen sequenced was blood, either unsorted or a sorted T cell fraction (not recorded which). This clonotype was sampled from a male donor with ankylosing spondylitis or in good health (not recorded which). V gene TRBV20-1 combines with J gene TRBJ2-7; perhaps D is TRBD1 or TRBD2 (6 bases each). The CDR3 loop is CSARFGGTYEQYF. Here the CDR3 DNA reads TGCAGTGCTAGGTTCGGGGGCACCTACGAGCAGTACTTC.